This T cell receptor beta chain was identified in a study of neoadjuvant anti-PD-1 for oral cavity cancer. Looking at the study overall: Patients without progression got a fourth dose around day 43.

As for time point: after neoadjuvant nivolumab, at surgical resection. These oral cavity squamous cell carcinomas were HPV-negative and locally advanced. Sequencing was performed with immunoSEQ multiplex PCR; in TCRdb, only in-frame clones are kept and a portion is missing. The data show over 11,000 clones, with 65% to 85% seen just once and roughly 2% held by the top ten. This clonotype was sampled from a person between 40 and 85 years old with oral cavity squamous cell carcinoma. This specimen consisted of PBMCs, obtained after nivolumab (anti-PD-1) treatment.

The CDR3 reads CASSLAGRGRGRSNQPQHF. DNA of the CDR3: TGTGCCAGCAGCTTAGCGGGCAGGGGGCGCGGACGGTCCAATCAGCCCCAGCATTTT. The chain joins TRBV7-8 to TRBJ1-5, with 8 bases that match TRBD1. V lost 0 bases, J lost 3 bases, and 13 bases stayed unmatched. This CDR3 has 19 amino acids. CDR1 and CDR2 from the germline V gene are SGHVS and FQNEAQ.